This TCR beta chain emerged from a study of cytomegalovirus exposure and HLA in healthy donors. Study results and caveats: Accurate predictions that matched the HLA-A and HLA-B alleles of most subjects were reportedly made from TCR beta sequences.

With 60 Vbeta and 13 Jbeta primers, the PCR was carried out. Sequencing was performed with immunoSEQ multiplex PCR; in TCRdb, only in-frame clones are kept and a portion is missing. The data show approximately 160,000 clones, approximately 84% seen once. The CDR3 is made up of 19 amino acids. With 2 bases clipped from V and 0 bases from J, the junction kept 11 bases outside the gene matches. From germline, CDR1 is SGHTS and CDR2 YDEGEE. This clone was recorded a few times. The target antigen is unknown. The chain uses TRBV5-8 and TRBJ2-6; TRBD1 matches 7 bases. The sequenced sample consisted of PBMCs. The source of this sequence is a woman aged 45-60 years in good health and CMV-seropositive. Here the CDR3 reads CASSLEGGVDLSGANVLTF. CDR3 DNA: TGTGCCAGCAGCTTAGAAGGGGGCGTCGACCTCTCTGGGGCCAACGTCCTGACTTTC.